Presented here are 13 T cell receptor beta chains from one specimen sequenced in a study of response to subunit inactivated influenza vaccine. TCRdb re-derived calls from the RT-PCR reads in MiXCR, one entry per CDR3 protein. Of 600,000 to 850,000 distinct CDR3 sequences listed, around 13% are singletons. The starting material was PBMCs from blood, obtained 14 to 15 days before vaccination. Every receptor here comes from a man aged 50 or older who received an inactivated influenza vaccine.

This sequence joins TRBV7-8 and TRBJ2-3; D not resolved. The V and J ends lost 4 bases and 4 bases respectively, with 12 bases between them. Germline CDR1 SGHVS, CDR2 FQNEAQ. There are 14 residues in the CDR3. CDR3 sequence reads: CASSSINIPDTQYF. The CDR3 bases are TGTGCCAGCAGCTCGATCAACATCCCAGATACGCAGTATTTT. Supplemented by reference TRBV7-8 and TRBJ2-3, the full variable domain reads GAGVSQSPRYKVAKRGQDVALRCDPISGHVSLFWYQQALGQGPEFLTYFQNEAQLDKSGLPSDRFFAERPEGSVSTLKIQRTQQEDSAVYLCASSSINIPDTQYFGPGTRLTVL.

The chain employs TRBV12-5 and TRBJ2-1; 7 bases align to TRBD1. V was pared by 4 bases and J by 4 bases, with 13 bases of the junction left unmatched. CDR3 length: 17 amino acids. Germline V lookup: CDR1 LGHNT, CDR2 FRNRAP. CDR3 sequence (DNA): TGTGCTAGTGGTTACACGACAGGGCCAAGCGAGTACAATGAGCAGTTCTTC. As protein: CASGYTTGPSEYNEQFF.

The table lists this clonotype with a few counts. The chain links TRBV2 to TRBJ2-3, with 9 bases matching TRBD1. After removal of 6 bases from V and 1 base from J, the junction contained 5 bases not matched to a gene. CDR1 SNHLY and CDR2 FYNNEI come from the germline V gene. CDR3 length: 15 amino acids. The DNA of the CDR3 is TGTGCCAGCAGGGGACAGGGTTCACGCACAGATACGCAGTATTTT. This gives the protein CASRGQGSRTDTQYF.

V gene TRBV29-1 combines with J gene TRBJ2-1; D tentatively reads TRBD1 or TRBD2 (5 bases each). There are 14 residues in the CDR3. Germline lookup yields CDR1 SQVTM and CDR2 ANQGSEA. Trimming removed 3 bases from V and 10 bases from J, with 19 bases in between. In nucleotides, the CDR3 is TGCAGCGTTGATGATCCTAGTGGGGGTGAGGAGCAGTTCTTC. Amino acid sequence: CSVDDPSGGEEQFF.

This clonotype appeared many times. V usage is TRBV20-1 and J usage is TRBJ2-7; 7 bases align to TRBD1. This CDR3 is 14 amino acids long. V was clipped by 4 bases and J by 2 bases; unmatched bases: 8. The germline gives CDR1 DFQATT, CDR2 SNEGSKA (reference sequence). The CDR3 sequence: CSANPPGQTYEQYF. The CDR3 bases are TGCAGTGCTAACCCTCCGGGACAGACCTACGAGCAGTACTTC.

The V call is TRBV5-1, the J call TRBJ2-7; possibly TRBD2 for D (7 bases). The germline V gene encodes CDR1 SGHRS and CDR2 YFSETQ. Trimming left V 0 bases short and J 2 bases short, with 15 bases between. This CDR3 is built from 16 residues. CDR3 in DNA: TGCGCCAGCAGCTTGGCGAGCGGGACACCTACCTACGAGCAGTACTTC. Residues: CASSLASGTPTYEQYF.

J is TRBJ2-1 and V is TRBV28, with D perhaps matching TRBD2 (5 bases). CDR1 and CDR2 from the germline V gene are MDHEN and SYDVKM. Trimming pared 3 bases from V and 2 bases from J, leaving 20 bases between. This CDR3 comprises 18 residues. The CDR3 spells CASSLFGLSRKAYNEQFF. The CDR3 coding sequence is TGTGCCAGCAGTTTGTTTGGACTGTCGAGGAAGGCCTACAATGAGCAGTTCTTC.

This clonotype was counted only a few times. V usage is TRBV12-3 or TRBV12-4 and J usage is TRBJ2-3; D not resolved. Trimming left V 3 bases short and J 2 bases short, with 9 bases between. The CDR3 extends over 14 amino acids. CDR3 nucleotides: TGTGCCAGCAGTTTGCGCTCGTTCACAGATACGCAGTATTTT. It specifies CASSLRSFTDTQYF.

This clonotype was counted at least ten times. This sequence joins TRBV6-1 and TRBJ1-4, with a weak D call TRBD1 (5 bases). The CDR3 length is 17 residues. V was pared by 5 bases and J by 0 bases, with 16 bases between. CDR1 is MNHNS and CDR2 is SASEGT in the germline V gene. For the CDR3, the DNA is TGTGCCAGCAGTCCCCGGACACTAAGTGCAACTAATGAAAAACTGTTTTTT. Translation: CASSPRTLSATNEKLFF.

Regarding this clonotype: The junction departs from germline at one end; a sequencing error may be responsible. The chain recombines TRBV11-2 with TRBJ2-1; no clear D. This CDR3 has 13 residues. Germline V gene lookup returns CDR1 SGHAT and CDR2 FQNNGV. CDR3 nucleotide sequence: TGTGCCAGCAGCTTAGCTTTACGGAATGGGCAGTTCTTC. It encodes CASSLALRNGQFF. Complete variable domain (other parts from reference TRBV11-2 and TRBJ2-1): EAGVAQSPRYKIIEKRQSVAFWCNPISGHATLYWYQQILGQGPKLLIQFQNNGVVDDSQLPKDRFSAERLKGVDSTLKIQPAKLEDSAVYLCASSLALRNGQFFGPGTRLTVL.

This clonotype was observed many times. This chain connects TRBV7-2 to TRBJ2-3, with D unresolved. CDR1 and CDR2 (germline): SGHTA, FQGNSA. V lost 0 bases to trimming and J lost 3 bases, with 13 bases between them. CDR3 length: 16 residues. CDR3 loop: CASSLAVGFGTDTQYF. CDR3 nucleotides: TGTGCCAGCAGCTTAGCGGTCGGTTTTGGGACAGATACGCAGTATTTT. Using reference TRBV7-2 and TRBJ2-3 for the parts outside the CDR3, the full variable domain is GAGVSQSPSNKVTEKGKDVELRCDPISGHTALYWYRQSLGQGLEFLIYFQGNSAPDKSGLPSDRFSAERTGGSVSTLTIQRTQQEDSAVYLCASSLAVGFGTDTQYFGPGTRLTVL.

There are many counts of this clonotype. The V and J genes are TRBV5-1 and TRBJ2-2; a possible D gene is TRBD2 (5 bases). Germline V gives CDR1 SGHRS, CDR2 YFSETQ. CDR3 size: 16 residues. V was trimmed by 0 bases and J by 0 bases, leaving 9 bases between them. The CDR3 reads CASSLAGNSNTGELFF. CDR3 nucleotides: TGCGCCAGCAGCTTGGCCGGGAACTCGAACACCGGGGAGCTGTTTTTT.

CDR3 sequence reads: CASSQGWAGGGNTIYF. CDR3 DNA sequence: TGTGCCAGCAGCCAAGGTTGGGCAGGGGGTGGAAACACCATATATTTT. The chain couples TRBV4-2 to TRBJ1-3; 7 bases agree with TRBD1. Germline V gene lookup returns CDR1 LGHNA and CDR2 YNFKEQ. The V gene end was trimmed by 1 base and the J gene end by 3 bases; junction bases not matched to a gene: 6. This CDR3 contains 16 residues.